The 29 T cell receptor beta chains below all came from one sample that was sequenced in a study of blood T cell repertoires in COVID-19. TCRdb keeps only in-frame clones here, not all; method: immunoSEQ multiplex PCR. The table has some 200,000 clones, 88% seen once; the top ten hold around 2.6%. Source material: PBMCs or T cells enriched from blood (not recorded which). These receptors all come from a woman aged 25-40 years who had recovered from COVID-19.

This clone was detected only once. The chain has TRBV9 and TRBJ1-1; TRBD1 agrees at 7 bases. Trimming removed 3 bases from V and 11 bases from J; junction bases left unmatched: 4. There are 11 residues in the CDR3. Looked up from germline, CDR1 is SGDLS and CDR2 is YYNGEE. CDR3 protein: CASSAGGLAFF. The CDR3 bases are TGTGCCAGCAGCGCAGGGGGACTGGCTTTCTTT.

This clone has just a few counts. The rearrangement joins TRBV14 to TRBJ1-1; 11 bases match TRBD1. Germline CDR1 reads SGHDN; CDR2 reads FVKESK. Trimming at V came to 4 bases and at J to 11 bases, leaving 6 bases not matched to a gene. This CDR3 is 13 amino acids long. DNA of the CDR3: TGTGCCAGCAGCCGGGACAGGGGGGTTCGGGCTTTCTTT. The encoded protein is CASSRDRGVRAFF.

This chain joins TRBV18 and TRBJ1-1; 9 nucleotides agree with TRBD1. Germline V gene data show CDR1 as KGHSH and CDR2 as LQKENI. The length of the CDR3 is 17 residues. The junction had 9 bases not matched to a gene; V was cut back by 3 bases and J by 1 base. The CDR3 DNA is TGTGCCAGCTCACCGGGACAGGGATTATTCGGGAACACTGAAGCTTTCTTT. Its protein product is CASSPGQGLFGNTEAFF. The full variable domain, with the rest looked up from reference TRBV18 and TRBJ1-1, is NAGVMQNPRHLVRRRGQEARLRCSPMKGHSHVYWYRQLPEEGLKFMVYLQKENIIDESGMPKERFSAEFPKEGPSILRIQQVVRGDSAAYFCASSPGQGLFGNTEAFFGQGTRLTVV.

Points on this clone: This sample includes further DNA sequences coding for the same CDR3. V usage is TRBV19 and J usage is TRBJ1-5; 8 bases are shared with TRBD1. Trimming removed 6 bases from V and 4 bases from J; junction bases left unmatched: 5. From germline, CDR1 is LNHDA and CDR2 SQIVND (reference sequence). This CDR3 has 14 amino acids. Here the CDR3 DNA reads TGTGCCAGTAGCGGGACAGGTGGGAATCAGCCCCAGCATTTT. This translates into CASSGTGGNQPQHF.

V and J are TRBV27 and TRBJ1-2, with 9 bases lining up with TRBD1. V was clipped by 4 bases and J by 3 bases; unmatched bases: 3. CDR1 is MNHEY, CDR2 SMNVEV, per germline (reference sequence). CDR3 size: 14 residues. The CDR3 here is CASSYRTGDYGYTF. Here the CDR3 DNA reads TGTGCCAGCAGTTATCGGACAGGGGACTATGGCTACACCTTC.

This clone has a single count. J is TRBJ2-7 and V is TRBV2; 10 bases are a match to TRBD2. Per germline, CDR1 SNHLY and CDR2 FYNNEI. Germline trimming cut 11 bases from V and 0 bases from J; bases unmatched to any gene: 4. This CDR3 is 13 amino acids long. CDR3 nucleotides: TGTGCCGGAACTAGCGGGGACTCCTACGAGCAGTACTTC. Translation: CAGTSGDSYEQYF.

This clone is a singleton in its sample. The genes are TRBV18 and TRBJ2-7; D is ambiguous. Germline values: CDR1 KGHSH, CDR2 LQKENI. The CDR3 length is 12 residues. The germline V and J ends were trimmed by 3 bases and 3 bases, with 6 bases remaining between them. This chain's CDR3 is CASSPRIYEQYF. CDR3 coding DNA: TGTGCCAGCTCACCCAGAATCTACGAGCAGTACTTC.

J is TRBJ2-3 and V is TRBV3-1 (or the pseudogene TRBV3-2); D is unclear. V lost 3 bases and J 4 bases, leaving 8 bases between the germline ends. Germline lookup yields CDR1 LGHDT and CDR2 YNNKEL (reference sequence). CDR3 length: 13 residues. CDR3 in DNA: TGTGCCAGCAGCCACCAGGTGGCAGATACGCAGTATTTT. Amino acid sequence: CASSHQVADTQYF.

For the CDR3, the DNA is TGTGCCACCAGCTCCCGGACTATTGAAGAGACCCAGTACTTC. Its translation: CATSSRTIEETQYF. J is TRBJ2-5 and V is TRBV15, with D perhaps matching TRBD2 (6 bases). Germline CDR1 reads LNHNV; CDR2 reads YYDKDF (reference sequence). The CDR3 has 14 amino acids. V lost 5 bases, J lost 3 bases, and 13 bases lay in between.

The chain employs TRBV29-1 and TRBJ1-1; D gene uncertain. V was shortened by 0 bases and J by 1 base, with 12 bases between the two germline ends. CDR1 is SQVTM and CDR2 is ANQGSEA in the germline V gene. The CDR3 contains 15 residues. CDR3 protein: CSVEDLARKNTEAFF. CDR3 sequence (DNA): TGCAGCGTTGAAGATCTGGCCAGGAAGAACACTGAAGCTTTCTTT.

The genes are TRBV19 and TRBJ1-2; TRBD1 matches 7 bases. The J segment lost 4 bases and the V segment lost 1 base, leaving 12 bases of the junction unmatched. The germline CDR1 and CDR2 sequences are LNHDA and SQIVND (reference sequence). The CDR3 is 17 amino acids. Here the CDR3 reads CASSIGAPDRALYGYTF. CDR3 nucleotides: TGTGCCAGTAGTATAGGAGCCCCTGACAGGGCCCTCTATGGCTACACCTTC.

The chain is built from TRBV4-2 and TRBJ2-7; 8 nucleotides match TRBD1. The ends lost 8 bases at V and 2 bases at J; junction bases unmatched: 5. There are 13 residues in the CDR3. CDR1 is LGHNA and CDR2 is YNFKEQ in the germline V gene. CDR3 nucleotides: TGTGCCAGCGGAACGGGACAGGCCTACGAGCAGTACTTC. This sequence encodes CASGTGQAYEQYF.

The V and J genes are TRBV7-3 and TRBJ1-1, with D unclear. The CDR3 covers 14 residues. CDR1 and CDR2 from the germline V gene are SGHTA and FQGTGA. V lost 5 bases and J lost 5, with 15 bases in between. The CDR3 reads CASSENSGSTEAFF. The CDR3 DNA sequence: TGTGCCAGCAGCGAAAACAGCGGTTCAACTGAAGCTTTCTTT.

This chain uses TRBV5-1 with TRBJ1-4; weak D call: TRBD1 (6 bases). The CDR3 is 14 amino acids. Germline-derived CDR1 and CDR2 are SGHRS and YFSETQ. Between the trimmed V and J ends, which lost 7 bases and 4 bases, there was a span of 14 bases. DNA of the CDR3: TGCGCCAGCCGCGGGGGCGGCGGTAATGAAAAACTGTTTTTT. Translation gives CASRGGGGNEKLFF.

The chain employs TRBV9 and TRBJ1-2; 7 nucleotides match TRBD1. There are 13 residues in the CDR3. V was pared by 0 bases and J by 8 bases, with 4 bases of the junction left unmatched. CDR1 is SGDLS and CDR2 is YYNGEE in the germline V gene. The CDR3 DNA follows: TGTGCCAGCAGCGTAGCACAGGGGAAAGGCTACACCTTC. This codes for CASSVAQGKGYTF. Full variable domain (outside the CDR3, taken from reference TRBV9 and TRBJ1-2): DSGVTQTPKHLITATGQRVTLRCSPRSGDLSVYWYQQSLDQGLQFLIQYYNGEERAKGNILERFSAQQFPDLHSELNLSSLELGDSALYFCASSVAQGKGYTFGSGTRLTVV.

The chain is built from TRBV2 and TRBJ1-5; D may be TRBD1 (5 bases). V was trimmed by 8 bases and J by 3 bases, leaving 17 bases between them. The CDR3 contains 15 residues. Germline-derived CDR1 and CDR2 are SNHLY and FYNNEI. Written as DNA, the CDR3 is TGTGCCAGCCGGTTGGGGCAGGCGGACAATCAGCCCCAGCATTTT. Its translation is CASRLGQADNQPQHF.

The CDR3 coding sequence is TGTGCCAGCAGTTTACTGACTAGCGGGGGGCCAAAACAAGAGACCCAGTACTTC. This translates into CASSLLTSGGPKQETQYF. The gene calls are TRBV27 and TRBJ2-5; TRBD2 matches at 13 bases. V lost 2 bases and J lost 2; bases outside the gene matches: 8. This CDR3 is built from 18 residues. CDR1 MNHEY and CDR2 SMNVEV come from the germline V gene (reference sequence).

The V call is TRBV12-3 or TRBV12-4, the J call TRBJ1-1, with D perhaps TRBD1 (5 bases). CDR3 size: 12 residues. V shed 5 bases and J shed 7 bases, with 11 bases lying between them. The CDR3 region is CASSRTRLEAFF. The CDR3 DNA reads TGTGCCAGCAGTAGGACACGGCTTGAAGCTTTCTTT.

The V and J genes are TRBV9 and TRBJ2-5; D not certain. CDR1 is SGDLS and CDR2 is YYNGEE in the germline V gene. The CDR3 totals 15 residues. V shed 2 bases and J shed 0 bases, with 11 bases lying between them. The CDR3, as DNA: TGTGCCAGCAGCGTTAATGGGCTGTACCAAGAGACCCAGTACTTC. Protein product: CASSVNGLYQETQYF.

About this clone itself: The same CDR3 is also encoded by other DNA sequences in this sample. The CDR3 DNA sequence: TGCGCCAGCAGCTTGGGGCAGGGGGCGACCGGGGAGCTGTTTTTT. Its protein product is CASSLGQGATGELFF. The V call is TRBV5-1, the J call TRBJ2-2, with TRBD1 identical over 8 bases. This CDR3 contains 15 residues. V shed 0 bases and J 5 bases; nucleotides not matched to a gene: 3. CDR1 SGHRS and CDR2 YFSETQ come from the germline V gene.

CDR3 sequence: CASSLEQLQGAYSTEAFF. For the CDR3, the DNA is TGTGCCAGCAGCTTGGAACAATTACAGGGGGCTTATAGCACTGAAGCTTTCTTT. J is TRBJ1-1 and V is TRBV5-5; 9 nucleotides align to TRBD1. CDR3 size: 18 residues. V trimming: 0 bases; J trimming: 4 bases; junction bases outside the gene matches: 13. Germline CDR1 and CDR2: SGHKS and YYEKEE (reference sequence).

The rearrangement links TRBV7-2 to TRBJ2-7, with TRBD2 matching 12 bases. V was pared by 5 bases and J by 4 bases, with 6 bases of the junction left unmatched. The CDR3 has 15 residues. Germline CDR1 reads SGHTA; CDR2 reads FQGNSA. The CDR3 protein is CASSPQLAGGYEQYF. The CDR3, as DNA: TGTGCCAGCAGCCCCCAACTAGCGGGGGGTTACGAGCAGTACTTC.

The chain joins TRBV4-3 to TRBJ1-2, with 7 bases lining up with TRBD1. The CDR3 is 15 residues long. Trimming removed 0 bases from V and 4 bases from J; junction bases left unmatched: 5. Germline V gene lookup returns CDR1 LGHNA and CDR2 YSLEER. CDR3 protein: CASSQDVDRAYGYTF. CDR3 nucleotide sequence: TGCGCCAGCAGCCAAGATGTAGACAGGGCCTATGGCTACACCTTC.

V gene TRBV27 combines with J gene TRBJ2-1; weak D call: TRBD1 (6 bases). Between the trimmed V and J ends, which lost 4 bases and 6 bases, there was a span of 10 bases. The CDR3 sequence is 13 residues long. The germline CDR1 and CDR2 sequences are MNHEY and SMNVEV (reference sequence). As DNA, the CDR3 is TGTGCCAGCAGTTCTCAGGGGAGCAATGAGCAGTTCTTC. Translated, it gives CASSSQGSNEQFF.

On this clone itself: Other DNA sequences in the same sample also yield this CDR3. The genes are TRBV5-1 and TRBJ1-2, with 8 positions matching TRBD1. The J segment lost 2 bases and the V segment lost 7 bases, leaving 1 base of the junction unmatched. CDR1 and CDR2 from the germline V gene are SGHRS and YFSETQ. The CDR3 has 12 residues. CDR3 in DNA: TGCGCCAGCCGGACAGGGAACTATGGCTACACCTTC. Translating gives CASRTGNYGYTF.

The genes are TRBV7-9 and TRBJ2-2, with unresolved D. There are 15 residues in the CDR3. V lost 4 bases and J lost 8, with 17 bases in between. Germline CDR1 is SEHNR and CDR2 is FQNEAQ (reference sequence). The CDR3 is CASSSPSHSPGELFF. In DNA form, the CDR3 reads TGTGCCAGCAGCTCCCCCTCCCACTCACCGGGGGAGCTGTTTTTT.

The chain uses TRBV6-5 and TRBJ1-1, with unresolved D. The CDR3 covers 12 residues. V was cut by 5 bases and J by 2 bases, with 6 bases left in between. Germline CDR1 and CDR2: MNHEY and SVGAGI. CDR3 sequence reads: CASSQTNTEAFF. In DNA form, the CDR3 reads TGTGCCAGCAGTCAAACAAACACTGAAGCTTTCTTT.

The chain employs TRBV19 and TRBJ1-2; D is undetermined. V was pared by 3 bases and J by 4 bases, with 12 bases between. This CDR3 is built from 14 residues. The germline gives CDR1 LNHDA, CDR2 SQIVND (reference sequence). The CDR3 reads CASSITKSGYGYTF. CDR3 bases: TGTGCCAGTAGTATCACCAAGAGCGGCTATGGCTACACCTTC.

This chain joins TRBV3-1 (or the pseudogene TRBV3-2) and TRBJ1-2, with D possibly matching TRBD1 (5 bases). CDR1 LGHDT and CDR2 YNNKEL come from the germline V gene (reference sequence). The CDR3 is made up of 14 amino acids. The V and J ends lost 4 bases and 0 bases respectively, with 9 bases between them. The CDR3, as DNA: TGTGCCAGCAGCCCATCGGGGGCTAACTATGGCTACACCTTC. Its protein is CASSPSGANYGYTF.